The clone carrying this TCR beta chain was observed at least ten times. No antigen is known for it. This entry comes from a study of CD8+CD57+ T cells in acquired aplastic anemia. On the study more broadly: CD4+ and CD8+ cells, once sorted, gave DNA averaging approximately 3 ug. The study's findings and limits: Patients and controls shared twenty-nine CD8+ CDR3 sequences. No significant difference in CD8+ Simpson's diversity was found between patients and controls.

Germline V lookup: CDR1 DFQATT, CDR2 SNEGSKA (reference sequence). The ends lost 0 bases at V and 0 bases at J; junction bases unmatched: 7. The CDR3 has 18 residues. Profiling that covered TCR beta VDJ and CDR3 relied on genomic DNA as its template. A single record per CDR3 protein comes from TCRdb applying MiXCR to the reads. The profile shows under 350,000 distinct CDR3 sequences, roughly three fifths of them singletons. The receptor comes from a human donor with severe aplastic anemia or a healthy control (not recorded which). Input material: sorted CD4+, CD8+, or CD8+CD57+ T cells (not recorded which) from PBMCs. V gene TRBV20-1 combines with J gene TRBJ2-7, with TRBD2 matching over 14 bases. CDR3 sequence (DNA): TGCAGTGCTAGAGACAGGACTAGCGGGGGGTCCCTCTCCTACGAGCAGTACTTC. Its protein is CSARDRTSGGSLSYEQYF.